This record covers a single TCR beta chain. Its antigen target is currently unknown. No base-level quality is on record; no much larger clone is a single base apart. V gives up 6 bases and J gives up 4 bases, and the segment between their germline ends measures 16 bases. According to the germline V gene, CDR1 reads MDHEN and CDR2 reads SYDVKM. Inclusive of the bounding cysteine and phenylalanine, the CDR3 is 15 residues long. Only the CDR3 portion is preserved as DNA: 45 bases, with reading frame beginning at the first base. What this sample's time point label stands for: about 28 days (+/-7) after the second vaccine dose. Because spike-specific TCR depth and breadth did not differ between the two schedules, AZD1222 recipients who got a second dose at roughly 4 weeks were pooled with those who got a second dose at roughly 12 weeks. Vaccinee samples were obtained from the UK trials COV001 and COV002, which included a single-blind randomized controlled phase 2/3 trial of AZD1222 (ChAdOx1 nCoV-19) in healthy adults. Trial participant PBMC samples were collected at day 0 and day 28 after the second dose for TCRbeta chain sequencing.

The source of the sample is a study of T cell responses to AZD1222 COVID-19 vaccine (dated by TCRdb to 2020 to 2023). Describing the broader study: TCR sequencing covered 233 trial participants: some 210 given two doses of AZD1222 and approximately 26 given two doses of MenACWY control vaccine. Trial participants were enrolled by age into 18-55, 56-69 and 70-plus year subgroups, with about 150, 28 and 57 TCR-sequenced participants respectively. General conclusions and limits of the study: Because no samples from the day 14 peak response were available, repertoires could be characterized only after the peak T cell response. Spike-specific TCR breadth and depth rose significantly after two AZD1222 doses compared with day 0 and with MenACWY recipients. CD4 TCRs associated with the vaccine covered the entire spike protein, and the dominant responses were in regions 160-218 and 743-854. Most participants were white British and females outnumbered males, and the authors suggested that clonal diversity may have been underestimated. In the small 56-69-year group, the increase in depth fell short of significance, most likely because of low power. Only five or six AZD1222 recipients were SARS-CoV-2 seropositive at baseline, limiting conclusions about previously exposed vaccinees. Reportedly, almost half of the unique spike-specific TCRs recognized epitopes lying outside the regions that are mutated in the B.1.351 and B.1.1.7 variants.

The CDR3 regions of human TCRbeta chains were subjected to immunosequencing. Under the source paper's analysis protocol: TCRs in the repertoires were matched against a reference library of SARS-CoV-2-specific TCRs that had been generated with the MIRA antigen-specificity platform. Breadth was defined as the fraction of unique TCRs that were SARS-CoV-2-associated, and depth was defined as the fraction of total T cells that were SARS-CoV-2-associated. Using the MIRA data, each spike-specific TCR was assigned both to the spike region to which the TCR was reactive and to a CD4 or CD8 class. Log10-transformed breadth and depth values were compared by one-way ANOVA with Sidak's multiple comparisons tests. The clones in this table, taken by TCRdb from immuneACCESS, are in-frame only. Not every clone is retained; where verified, under half of the shortfall comes from an unresolved V gene, and the cause of the rest is unknown. V, J and clone size were drawn from that table, and D and trimming were deduced from the DNA. Counted in this sample were over 110,000 clones; roughly 90% of them appeared once. The leading ten clones occupy 1.5% to 2% of the sample.

The sample consisted of peripheral blood, taken 28 days after the second AZD1222 dose. The receptor chain draws on TRBV28 and TRBJ1-3; 6 matching bases give a weak D call of TRBD1. The receptor was derived from an adult who received the AZD1222 COVID-19 vaccine. The nucleotide sequence is given as TGTGCCAGCAGGGGTGCGGGGGCCCAAGGAAACACCATATATTTT. The translation is CASRGAGAQGNTIYF.